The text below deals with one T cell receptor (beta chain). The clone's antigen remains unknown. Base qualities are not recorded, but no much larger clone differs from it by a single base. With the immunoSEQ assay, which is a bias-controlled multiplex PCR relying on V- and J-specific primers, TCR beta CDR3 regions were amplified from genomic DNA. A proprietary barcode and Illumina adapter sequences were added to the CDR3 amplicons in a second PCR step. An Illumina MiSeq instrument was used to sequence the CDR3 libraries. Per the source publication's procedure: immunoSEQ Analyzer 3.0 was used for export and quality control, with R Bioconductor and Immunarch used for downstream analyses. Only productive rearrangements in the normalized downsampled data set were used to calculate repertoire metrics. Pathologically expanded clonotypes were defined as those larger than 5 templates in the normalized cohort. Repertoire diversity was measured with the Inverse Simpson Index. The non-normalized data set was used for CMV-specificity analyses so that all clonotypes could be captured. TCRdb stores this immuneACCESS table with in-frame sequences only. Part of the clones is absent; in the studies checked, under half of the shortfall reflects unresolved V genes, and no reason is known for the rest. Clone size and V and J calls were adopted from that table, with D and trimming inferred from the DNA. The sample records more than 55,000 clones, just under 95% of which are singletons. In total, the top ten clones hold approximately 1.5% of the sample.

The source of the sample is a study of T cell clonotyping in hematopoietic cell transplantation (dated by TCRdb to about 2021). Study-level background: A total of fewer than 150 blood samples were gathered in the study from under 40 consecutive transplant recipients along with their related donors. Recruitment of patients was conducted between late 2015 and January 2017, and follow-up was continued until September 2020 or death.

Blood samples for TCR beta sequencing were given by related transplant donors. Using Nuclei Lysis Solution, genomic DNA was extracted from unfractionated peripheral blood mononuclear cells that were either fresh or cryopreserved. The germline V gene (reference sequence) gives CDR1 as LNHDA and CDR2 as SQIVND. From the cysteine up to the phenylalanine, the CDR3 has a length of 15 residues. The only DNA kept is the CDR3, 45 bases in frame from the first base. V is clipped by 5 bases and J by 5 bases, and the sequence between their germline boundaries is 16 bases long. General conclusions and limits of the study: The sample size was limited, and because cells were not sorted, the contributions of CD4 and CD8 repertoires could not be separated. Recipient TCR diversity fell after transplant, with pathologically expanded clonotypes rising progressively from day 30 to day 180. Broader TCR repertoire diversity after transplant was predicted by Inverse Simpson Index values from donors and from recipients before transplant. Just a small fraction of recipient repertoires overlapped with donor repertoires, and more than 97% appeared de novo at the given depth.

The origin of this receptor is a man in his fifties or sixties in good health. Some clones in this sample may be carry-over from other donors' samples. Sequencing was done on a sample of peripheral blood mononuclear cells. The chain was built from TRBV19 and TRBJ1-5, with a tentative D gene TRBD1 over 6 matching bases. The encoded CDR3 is CASSASTGSHQPQHF. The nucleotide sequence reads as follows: TGTGCCAGTAGTGCCTCCACAGGGTCCCATCAGCCCCAGCATTTT.